Presented here are 18 T cell receptor beta chains from one specimen sequenced in a study of long-term antiretroviral therapy in people with HIV. The libraries were made with immunoSEQ v3.0 at survey level. Libraries were prepared by immunoSEQ multiplex PCR; TCRdb keeps only in-frame clonotypes and omits some of them. Of roughly 39,000 clones listed, about 88% are singletons. The source material was unsorted PBMCs, sampled just before starting antiretroviral therapy. Source of these receptors: a woman aged 18-30 years with HIV.

The chain's CDR3 is CATSVGSGASYEQYF. CDR3 sequence (DNA): TGTGCCACCAGCGTAGGTTCGGGGGCCTCCTACGAGCAGTACTTC. The rearrangement links TRBV15 to TRBJ2-7; D tentatively reads TRBD1 or TRBD2 (6 bases each). Trimming pared 5 bases from V and 0 bases from J, leaving 14 bases between. CDR1 is LNHNV and CDR2 is YYDKDF in the germline V gene (reference sequence). This CDR3 contains 15 residues.

The rearrangement joins TRBV7-2 to TRBJ2-2, with 13 positions matching TRBD2. V dropped 1 base and J dropped 4; count of bases not matched to a gene: 6. Germline values: CDR1 SGHTA, CDR2 FQGNSA. The CDR3 length is 18 residues. The CDR3 sequence: CASSLGLAGGIVTGELFF. The CDR3, as DNA: TGTGCCAGCAGCTTAGGACTAGCGGGAGGCATTGTCACCGGGGAGCTGTTTTTT.

The chain has TRBV6-6 and TRBJ2-3, with D possibly TRBD1 on 6 matching bases. The CDR3 is 14 residues long. The germline CDR1 and CDR2 sequences are MNHNY and SVGAGI (reference sequence). V was trimmed by 6 bases and J by 0 bases, leaving 10 bases between them. CDR3: CASRDSSSTDTQYF. DNA for the CDR3: TGTGCCAGCAGGGACAGCTCTAGCACAGATACGCAGTATTTT.

This clone showed up just a few times. The CDR3 protein is CASSFLGRTGPYGYTF. The CDR3 DNA reads as TGTGCCAGCAGTTTTCTGGGAAGAACAGGGCCTTATGGCTACACCTTC. The rearrangement links TRBV28 to TRBJ1-2, with D tentatively TRBD1 (6 bases). Germline CDR1 and CDR2: MDHEN and SYDVKM. The length of the CDR3 is 16 residues. V lost 3 bases and J 5 bases, leaving 19 bases between the germline ends.

This clone appeared once. The gene calls are TRBV11-2 and TRBJ2-7; D remains ambiguous. CDR1 is SGHAT and CDR2 is FQNNGV in the germline V gene. The CDR3 runs to 15 residues. V gave up 0 bases and J gave up 2 bases, with 11 bases separating them. The CDR3 DNA reads as TGTGCCAGCAGCTTAGAACCCGCGAGCCCCTACGAGCAGTACTTC. Its protein product is CASSLEPASPYEQYF. Filled out from reference TRBV11-2 and TRBJ2-7, the complete variable domain reads EAGVAQSPRYKIIEKRQSVAFWCNPISGHATLYWYQQILGQGPKLLIQFQNNGVVDDSQLPKDRFSAERLKGVDSTLKIQPAKLEDSAVYLCASSLEPASPYEQYFGPGTRLTVT.

This chain uses TRBV10-1 with TRBJ1-1, with 7 bases lining up with TRBD1. The length of the CDR3 is 14 residues. The germline V gene has CDR1 WNHNN and CDR2 SYGVQD (reference sequence). The ends lost 2 bases at V and 3 bases at J; junction bases unmatched: 3. The CDR3 nucleotides read TGCGCCAGCAGTGAGGCAGGGGGAGACACTGAAGCTTTCTTT. This gives the protein CASSEAGGDTEAFF.

This clone was picked up one time. The V call is TRBV28, the J call TRBJ2-7; D uncertain. Germline V gives CDR1 MDHEN, CDR2 SYDVKM. The CDR3 has 15 amino acids. Trimming took off 3 bases at V and 4 bases at J, with 16 bases between the two ends. CDR3 amino acids: CASSFFRLNDYEQYF. Here the CDR3 DNA reads TGTGCCAGCAGTTTCTTCCGACTTAATGATTACGAGCAGTACTTC.

This chain joins TRBV7-8 and TRBJ2-1; 15 nucleotides match TRBD2. The trim removed 5 bases at V and 9 bases at J, leaving 14 bases unmatched. Germline V gives CDR1 SGHVS, CDR2 FQNEAQ. The CDR3 spans 18 residues. The CDR3 is CASSPIARTSGRGVEQFF. In nucleotides, the CDR3 is TGTGCCAGCAGCCCCATCGCCCGGACTAGCGGGAGGGGGGTTGAGCAGTTCTTC.

V is TRBV15 and J is TRBJ1-1; the D is unclear. V was cut by 8 bases and J by 0 bases, with 10 bases left in between. Per the germline V gene, CDR1 is LNHNV and CDR2 is YYDKDF (reference sequence). This CDR3 comprises 13 residues. CDR3 sequence (DNA): TGTGCCACCCGGTACAGCATGAACACTGAAGCTTTCTTT. Residues: CATRYSMNTEAFF.

The chain has TRBV9 and TRBJ2-2; D is possibly TRBD2 (6 bases). The CDR3 loop spans 14 amino acids. Germline loops: CDR1 SGDLS, CDR2 YYNGEE. V shed 3 bases and J shed 5 bases, with 11 bases lying between them. CDR3 in amino acids: CASSDRGVTGELFF. The CDR3 DNA reads TGTGCCAGCAGCGATCGCGGGGTTACCGGGGAGCTGTTTTTT.

The genes are TRBV7-9 and TRBJ1-3, with D maybe TRBD1 (5 bases). This CDR3 comprises 15 residues. The V and J ends lost 4 bases and 10 bases respectively, with 20 bases between them. Germline CDR1 and CDR2: SEHNR and FQNEAQ (reference sequence). CDR3 coding DNA: TGTGCCAGCAGCTACCGGGACGGCGGGAACTCGACCATATATTTT. Translated: CASSYRDGGNSTIYF.

The genes are TRBV9 and TRBJ1-5; no clear D gene. CDR3 length: 13 amino acids. The V gene's germline CDR1 is SGDLS and CDR2 YYNGEE. V shed 0 bases and J shed 4 bases, with 5 bases lying between them. The CDR3 coding sequence is TGTGCCAGCAGCGTAGATTGGAATCAGCCCCAGCATTTT. This translates into CASSVDWNQPQHF.

The V and J genes are TRBV10-2 and TRBJ2-1, with TRBD1 matching 8 bases. V gave up 4 bases and J gave up 8 bases; unmatched junction bases: 13. Germline V gives CDR1 WSHSY, CDR2 SAAADI. This CDR3 region has 16 residues. The CDR3 loop reads CASSGRQGIRSHEQFF. The CDR3 nucleotides are TGCGCCAGCAGTGGCCGACAGGGGATTCGTAGTCATGAGCAGTTCTTC.

The chain links TRBV28 to TRBJ2-1; the D gene is possibly TRBD1 (6 bases). The V end lost 3 bases, the J end lost 7 bases, and 13 bases lay between the germline ends. Germline assignment: CDR1 MDHEN and CDR2 SYDVKM. The CDR3 length is 14 residues. The CDR3 DNA reads TGTGCCAGCAGTTTTGTCAACAGGGATAATGAGCAGTTCTTC. It yields the protein CASSFVNRDNEQFF.

The chain has TRBV7-2 and TRBJ2-1, with 7 bases that match TRBD1. The germline gives CDR1 SGHTA, CDR2 FQGNSA. The CDR3 is made up of 15 amino acids. V lost 6 bases and J lost 8; bases outside the gene matches: 13. CDR3 sequence (DNA): TGTGCCAGCAGAAAACAGGGGTCTCCCTTTGATGAGCAGTTCTTC. Encoded protein: CASRKQGSPFDEQFF.

The table lists this clone with a count of one. The V call is TRBV6-1, the J call TRBJ2-3, with D perhaps matching TRBD2 (5 bases). The CDR3 length is 16 residues. Germline lookup yields CDR1 MNHNS and CDR2 SASEGT. Between the trimmed V and J ends, which lost 2 bases and 0 bases, there was a span of 12 bases. CDR3 amino acids: CASSELGGPSTDTQYF. In DNA form, the CDR3 reads TGTGCCAGCAGTGAACTCGGCGGGCCAAGCACAGATACGCAGTATTTT.

This clone came up a few times. The chain combines TRBV19 with TRBJ1-2, with 7 bases matching TRBD1. Trimming took 9 bases from V and 5 from J; bases not matched to a gene: 12. The CDR3 contains 14 residues. Germline CDR1 LNHDA, CDR2 SQIVND (reference sequence). The CDR3 spells CASSPHDRDYGYTF. The CDR3 DNA reads TGTGCCAGCTCCCCCCACGACAGGGATTATGGCTACACCTTC.

The genes are TRBV7-8 and TRBJ1-1, with D possibly matching TRBD1 (5 bases). Trimming took 1 base from V and 1 from J, leaving 16 bases between them. Germline values: CDR1 SGHVS, CDR2 FQNEAQ. This CDR3 region has 17 residues. The CDR3 bases are TGTGCCAGCAGCTTAGATCCAAAGGGACGGACGAACACTGAAGCTTTCTTT. It codes for CASSLDPKGRTNTEAFF.